This T cell receptor beta chain was observed in a study of shared clonotypes between healthy human individuals. Findings and caveats of the study: It was observed that 4% to 6% of naive CD4 clonotypes were shared across several donors.

Notes on this clone: The antigen remains undetermined.

All donors were healthy HIV-negative adults lacking recent acute infections or vaccinations. Using about 220 ng DNA, tens of thousands of T cell genomes, the sorted-subset replicate PCRs were run. The table came from immunoSEQ multiplex PCR; TCRdb's copy has only in-frame clones and leaves some out. The sample includes over 2 million clones, roughly 94% of them seen just once. Germline-derived CDR1 and CDR2 are SQVTM and ANQGSEA. The CDR3 spans 13 residues. The V gene end was trimmed by 4 bases and the J gene end by 1 base; junction bases not matched to a gene: 3. This rearrangement joins TRBV29-1 to TRBJ1-1, with 7 bases identical to TRBD1. This TCR was sampled from a man younger than 35 in good health. Sequencing input: naive CD4+ T cells sorted from blood. Indicated subset: CD45RA+ positively selected. Written as DNA, the CDR3 is TGCAGCGTTGGGTCAGGGGGGAACACTGAAGCTTTCTTT. It translates to CSVGSGGNTEAFF.